The present TCR beta chain was sequenced within a study of shared clonotypes between healthy human individuals. Healthy HIV-negative adults with no recent acute infections or vaccinations were recruited as donors. The table came from immunoSEQ multiplex PCR; TCRdb's copy has only in-frame clones and leaves some out. The sample has approximately 530,000 clones; approximately 95% are singletons. The V gene's germline CDR1 is SGDLS and CDR2 YYNGEE. Trimming cost V 2 bases and J 5 bases; bases outside gene matches: 7. CDR3 length: 16 residues. The TCR comes from a woman in her twenties or thirties in good health. Sequencing used naive CD4+ T cells sorted from blood. Stated subset: CD45RA+ positively selected. This chain links TRBV9 with TRBJ2-5; the match to TRBD2 covers 12 bases. The CDR3 spells CASSVGGLAGFETQYF. Here the CDR3 DNA reads TGTGCCAGCAGCGTGGGGGGACTAGCGGGCTTCGAGACCCAGTACTTC.